This note documents a single T cell receptor beta chain sequence. Its antigen is not identified. The data derive from a study of identical twins. General observations from the study: Excess sharing between twins was weaker in beta out-of-frame sequences. For monozygotic twins, models underestimated out-of-frame TCR alpha sharing.

TCRdb re-called the 5' RACE reads with MiXCR, one entry per CDR3 protein. The sample has approximately 620,000 distinct CDR3 sequences, 8.5% to 9.5% seen once. Every sampled donor was Caucasian and healthy. The V end was cut by 0 bases, the J end by 3 bases, with 12 bases between. Germline V gives CDR1 LGHNA, CDR2 YSLEER. The CDR3 loop spans 15 amino acids. These sequences were also reported in another study, on yellow fever vaccine responses in identical twins.

The chain employs TRBV4-3 and TRBJ2-7; a weak D match, TRBD2 (6 bases). The origin of this receptor is a woman in her late teens or twenties in good health. Sequencing used PBMCs. The CDR3 sequence: CASSQERLGGYEQYF. CDR3 in DNA: TGCGCCAGCAGCCAAGAGAGACTAGGTGGCTACGAGCAGTACTTC.